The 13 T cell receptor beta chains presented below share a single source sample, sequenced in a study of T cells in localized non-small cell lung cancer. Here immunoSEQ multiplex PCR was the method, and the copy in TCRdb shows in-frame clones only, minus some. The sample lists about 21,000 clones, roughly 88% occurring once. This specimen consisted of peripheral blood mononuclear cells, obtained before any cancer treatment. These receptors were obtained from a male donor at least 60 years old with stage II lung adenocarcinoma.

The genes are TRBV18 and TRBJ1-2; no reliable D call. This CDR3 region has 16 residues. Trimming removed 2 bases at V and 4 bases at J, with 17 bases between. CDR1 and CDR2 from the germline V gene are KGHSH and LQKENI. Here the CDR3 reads CASSPGPGGWSYGYTF. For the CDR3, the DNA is TGTGCCAGCTCACCAGGACCCGGAGGGTGGAGCTATGGCTACACCTTC.

The CDR3: CASSEGTAREQYF. In nucleotides, the CDR3 is TGCGCCAGCAGTGAGGGGACGGCCAGGGAGCAGTACTTC. V gene TRBV10-1 combines with J gene TRBJ2-7; the D gene could be TRBD1 or TRBD2 (5 bases each). The germline gives CDR1 WNHNN, CDR2 SYGVQD (reference sequence). The CDR3 totals 13 residues. Deletions cut 2 bases from V and 7 bases from J, with 12 bases between.

The chain's CDR3 is CASSQRTGVSDTQYF. In DNA form, the CDR3 reads TGTGCCAGCAGCCAGAGGACAGGGGTGTCCGATACGCAGTATTTT. J is TRBJ2-3 and V is TRBV11-2; 9 bases agree with TRBD1. Germline assignment: CDR1 SGHAT and CDR2 FQNNGV. The junction had 9 bases not matched to a gene; V was cut back by 5 bases and J by 6 bases. There are 15 residues in the CDR3.

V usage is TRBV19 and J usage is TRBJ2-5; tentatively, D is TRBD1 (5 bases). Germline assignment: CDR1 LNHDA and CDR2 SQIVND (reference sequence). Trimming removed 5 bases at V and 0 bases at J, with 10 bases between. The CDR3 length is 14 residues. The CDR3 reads CASSPYRYQETQYF. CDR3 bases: TGTGCCAGTAGTCCCTACAGGTACCAAGAGACCCAGTACTTC.

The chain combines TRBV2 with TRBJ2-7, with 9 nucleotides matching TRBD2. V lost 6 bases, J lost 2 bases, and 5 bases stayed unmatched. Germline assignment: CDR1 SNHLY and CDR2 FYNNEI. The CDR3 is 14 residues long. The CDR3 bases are TGTGCCAGCAGGAGGCTAGCGGGACCCTACGAGCAGTACTTC. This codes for CASRRLAGPYEQYF.

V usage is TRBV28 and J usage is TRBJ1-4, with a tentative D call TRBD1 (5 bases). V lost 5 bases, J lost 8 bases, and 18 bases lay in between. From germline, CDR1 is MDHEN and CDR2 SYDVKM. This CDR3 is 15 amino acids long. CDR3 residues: CASSVSWDPDEKLFF. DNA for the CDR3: TGTGCCAGCAGTGTTTCTTGGGACCCGGACGAAAAACTGTTTTTT.

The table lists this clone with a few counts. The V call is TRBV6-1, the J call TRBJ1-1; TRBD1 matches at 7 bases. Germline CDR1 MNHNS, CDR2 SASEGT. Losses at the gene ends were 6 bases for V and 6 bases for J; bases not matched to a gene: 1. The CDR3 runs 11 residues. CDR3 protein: CASSRGAEAFF. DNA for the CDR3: TGTGCCAGCAGCAGGGGGGCTGAAGCTTTCTTT.

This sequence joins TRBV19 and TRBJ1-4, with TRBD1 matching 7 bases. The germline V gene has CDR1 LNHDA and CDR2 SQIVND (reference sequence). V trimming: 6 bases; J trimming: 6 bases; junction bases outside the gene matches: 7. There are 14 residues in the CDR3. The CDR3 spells CASRVFDRDEKLFF. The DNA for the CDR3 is TGTGCCAGTAGGGTTTTCGACAGGGATGAAAAACTGTTTTTT.

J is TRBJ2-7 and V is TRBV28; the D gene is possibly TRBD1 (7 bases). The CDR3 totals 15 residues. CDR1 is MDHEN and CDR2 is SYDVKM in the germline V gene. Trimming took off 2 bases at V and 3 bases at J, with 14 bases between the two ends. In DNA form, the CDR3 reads TGTGCCAGCAGTTTACCGGGGGACAGTTACTACGAGCAGTACTTC. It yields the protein CASSLPGDSYYEQYF.

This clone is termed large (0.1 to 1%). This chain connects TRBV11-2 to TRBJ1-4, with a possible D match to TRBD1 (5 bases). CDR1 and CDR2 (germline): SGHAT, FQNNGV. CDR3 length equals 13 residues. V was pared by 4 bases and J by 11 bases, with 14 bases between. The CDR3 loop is CASSWDGKMKLFF. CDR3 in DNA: TGTGCCAGCAGCTGGGACGGAAAGATGAAACTGTTTTTT. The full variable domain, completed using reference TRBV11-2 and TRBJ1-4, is EAGVAQSPRYKIIEKRQSVAFWCNPISGHATLYWYQQILGQGPKLLIQFQNNGVVDDSQLPKDRFSAERLKGVDSTLKIQPAKLEDSAVYLCASSWDGKMKLFFGSGTQLSVL.

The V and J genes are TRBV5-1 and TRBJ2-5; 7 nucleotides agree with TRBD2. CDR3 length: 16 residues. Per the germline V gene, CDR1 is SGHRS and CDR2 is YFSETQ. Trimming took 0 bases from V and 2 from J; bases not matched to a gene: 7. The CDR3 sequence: CASSLVPASGQETQYF. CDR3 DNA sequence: TGCGCCAGCAGCTTGGTCCCGGCTAGCGGACAAGAGACCCAGTACTTC.

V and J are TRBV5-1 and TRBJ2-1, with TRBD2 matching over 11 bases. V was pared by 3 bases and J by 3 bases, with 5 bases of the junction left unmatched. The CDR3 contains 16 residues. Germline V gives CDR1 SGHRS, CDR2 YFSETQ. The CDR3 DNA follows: TGCGCCAGCAGCTGGGGACTAGCGGTGGGCTACAATGAGCAGTTCTTC. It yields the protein CASSWGLAVGYNEQFF.

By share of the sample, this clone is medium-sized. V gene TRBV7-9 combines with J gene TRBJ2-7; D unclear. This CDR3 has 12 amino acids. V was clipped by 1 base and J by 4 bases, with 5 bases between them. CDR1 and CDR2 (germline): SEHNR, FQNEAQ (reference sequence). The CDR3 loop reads CASSLGDYEQYF. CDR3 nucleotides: TGTGCCAGCAGCTTAGGGGATTACGAGCAGTACTTC.